This section outlines one T cell receptor (beta chain) sequence together with its context. Antigen unknown. These data come from a study of T-cell reconstitution after alpha-beta-depleted transplantation in children. Whole-study findings and limits: It was reported that alpha-beta T cells came from several hundred expanded graft clones (about two months after transplant). Some patients' high day-60 TCRbeta diversity was attributed to recipient cells surviving conditioning. From newly produced T cells came most of the T-cell counts and diversity one year after transplant.

Preparation of the TCRbeta library involved a method that used unique molecular identifiers. Using its own MiXCR run on the PCR reads, TCRdb lists one record per CDR3 protein. The sample lists about 460,000 distinct CDR3 sequences; 11% were seen once. The clonotype originates from a female patient aged 2-9 years who had a stem cell transplant for aplastic anemia, so the T cells may come from the graft donor. Sequenced material: PBMCs, mostly from graft donor cells, taken 180 days after TCRalphabeta/CD19-depleted stem cell transplant.

The CDR3 protein is CASSLGAEAGELFF. The DNA for the CDR3 is TGCGCCAGCAGCTTGGGAGCGGAGGCCGGGGAGCTGTTTTTT. The genes are TRBV5-1 and TRBJ2-2; possible D gene TRBD2, 5 bases. The CDR3 has 14 amino acids. V was trimmed by 0 bases and J by 6 bases, leaving 9 bases between them. Germline CDR1 reads SGHRS; CDR2 reads YFSETQ.